Included here is one T cell receptor (beta chain) sequence, with context. In the original analysis: Reference gene primer amplification yielded estimated nucleated cell counts. Clones were read by immunoSEQ multiplex PCR, and TCRdb kept only the in-frame ones, dropping some. That table is the source of V, J and clone size, and D and trimming were worked out from the DNA. The data show 95,000 to 150,000 clones, with approximately 86% seen just once and approximately 0.81% held by the top ten. These data originate in a study of blood T cell repertoires in COVID-19. Across the whole study: Whether acute or convalescent, the COVID-19 samples came from the United States, Italy and Spain. From T cells, B-cell-depleted T cells, or PBMCs came the material, which was cDNA or gDNA.

The V and J ends lost 3 bases and 5 bases respectively, with 10 bases between them. The CDR3 totals 13 residues. Looked up from germline, CDR1 is MDHEN and CDR2 is SYDVKM. The sequenced material came from peripheral blood. The TCR sequence derives from a woman aged 45-59 years with active or convalescent COVID-19. The chain recombines TRBV28 with TRBJ2-5; a weak D match, TRBD2 (6 bases). CDR3 bases: TGTGCCAGCAGTTTCCGGGGGAGGGAGACCCAGTACTTC. This encodes CASSFRGRETQYF.